This T cell receptor beta chain emerged from a study of blood T cell repertoires in COVID-19 (dated by TCRdb to the early 2020s). Turning to the overall study: Samples covering the acute and convalescent phases of COVID-19 were provided by collaborators in the United States, Italy and Spain. Sample metadata almost always included a de-identified subject ID, COVID-19 status, age in years and sex. The repertoires were made available in a free public database intended to serve as a resource for research on the immune response to SARS-CoV-2. The material from the prospective study consisted of cDNA or gDNA derived from T cells, B-cell-depleted T cells, or PBMCs. Where HLA class I and class II types were available, the types were taken from metadata supplied by the sample provider, not from assay-based typing. Subjects who had been exposed to COVID-19, were actively infected with it, or had recovered from it provided the deeply sampled blood TCRbeta repertoires that made up the dataset. Samples came from the ongoing ImmuneRACE study (first 160 participants) plus 1,254 subjects from 6 global collaborators. Points the paper makes about the study in general: The quantity of clinical and demographic metadata differed by source and by participant and was supplied without curation.

Each collaborating institution followed its own protocols to collect whole blood in K2EDTA tubes. For TCRbeta analysis, collaborators shipped samples in one of three forms: frozen whole blood, isolated PBMCs, or DNA extracted from either of those sample types. TCRbeta CDR3 regions were amplified from genomic DNA by means of the immunoSEQ Assay, a bias-controlled multiplex PCR. The authors processed their data as follows. Within the assay, amplification of reference gene primers was used to estimate how many nucleated cells each sample contained. To quantify the absolute abundance of each unique TCRbeta CDR3 rearrangement, sequence reads were collapsed and filtered. For each sample, productive Simpson clonality was calculated as the square root of Simpson's diversity index across productive rearrangements. Not all clones reach the TCRdb copy of this immuneACCESS table, which keeps in-frame sequences only. Checked studies attribute under half of the gap to unresolved V genes and leave the rest unexplained. That table supplies the V and J calls and clone size; D and trimming were determined from the DNA. The table for this sample lists approximately 94,000 clones; 80% of them were counted only once. The top ten constitute around a third of the sample.

Details on this clone: Its antigen remains undetermined. Base qualities are not at hand, and no much larger clone is one base apart.

The sequence was obtained from a man in his 70s with active or convalescent COVID-19. Sequences were obtained from peripheral blood.

The CDR3 sequence is CASSTGGADGETQYF. The base sequence is TGTGCCAGTAGTACAGGGGGCGCGGACGGAGAGACCCAGTACTTC. In this chain, TRBV19 is recombined with TRBJ2-5, with 8 bases aligning to TRBD1. The CDR3 sequence holds 15 residues, the cysteine and phenylalanine included. The kept DNA is CDR3 alone, 45 bases in frame from the first base. The germline V gene (reference sequence) supplies CDR1 LNHDA and CDR2 SQIVND. At the junction V is shortened by 4 bases and J by 4 bases; bases outside the gene matches: 8. Supplemented by the reference TRBV19 and TRBJ2-5 proteins around the CDR3, the complete variable domain is DGGITQSPKYLFRKEGQNVTLSCEQNLNHDAMYWYRQDPGQGLRLIYYSQIVNDFQKGDIAEGYSVSREKKESFPLTVTSAQKNPTAFYLCASSTGGADGETQYFGPGTRLLVL.